The 16 T cell receptor beta chains reported below all come from one sample, sequenced in a study of OX40 agonist ivuxolimab in advanced cancers. Sequenced by immunoSEQ multiplex PCR; TCRdb stores in-frame clones only, minus some. The data contain roughly 100,000 clones, roughly 90% of them singletons. The sequenced sample was CD4+ or CD8+ T cells sorted from blood, obtained in a trial of the OX40 agonist ivuxolimab. Receptors originate from an adult with an advanced solid tumor such as melanoma, head and neck, liver or kidney cancer.

The gene calls are TRBV4-3 and TRBJ2-3; maybe TRBD2 (6 bases). The germline V gene encodes CDR1 LGHNA and CDR2 YSLEER. The V end lost 0 bases, the J end lost 2 bases, and 18 bases lay between the germline ends. The CDR3 loop spans 18 amino acids. This CDR3 reads CASSQDLGGRAVTDTQYF. Here the CDR3 DNA reads TGCGCCAGCAGCCAAGATTTGGGGGGTAGAGCGGTCACAGATACGCAGTATTTT.

The genes are TRBV27 and TRBJ1-2; 10 bases agree with TRBD1. The CDR3 covers 14 residues. The germline CDR1 and CDR2 sequences are MNHEY and SMNVEV (reference sequence). J was trimmed by 4 bases and V by 7 bases; bases with no gene match: 6. The CDR3 spells CASKRQGATYGYTF. The CDR3 bases are TGTGCCAGCAAGCGACAGGGGGCCACCTATGGCTACACCTTC.

V gene TRBV4-1 combines with J gene TRBJ2-7; D may be TRBD1 (5 bases). The CDR3 is made up of 15 amino acids. Per germline, CDR1 MGHRA and CDR2 YSYEKL. The germline V and J ends were trimmed by 0 bases and 2 bases, with 11 bases remaining between them. This CDR3 reads CASSQDSDRTYEQYF. CDR3 nucleotides: TGCGCCAGCAGCCAAGATTCAGACAGAACCTACGAGCAGTACTTC.

V usage is TRBV27 and J usage is TRBJ2-7, with D perhaps TRBD1 (6 bases). The CDR3 is made up of 18 amino acids. Looked up from germline, CDR1 is MNHEY and CDR2 is SMNVEV (reference sequence). Trimming pared 4 bases from V and 2 bases from J, leaving 24 bases between. For the CDR3, the DNA is TGTGCCAGCAGTTCGCTTATCGTTAGACCTTCAGGGGCCTACGAGCAGTACTTC. It codes for CASSSLIVRPSGAYEQYF.

J is TRBJ1-1 and V is TRBV6-6; D is uncertain. The CDR3 runs to 12 residues. Germline V gene data show CDR1 as MNHNY and CDR2 as SVGAGI (reference sequence). V dropped 5 bases and J dropped 5 bases, with 9 bases sitting between them. Here the CDR3 reads CASSPQKTEAFF. CDR3 DNA sequence: TGTGCCAGCAGTCCCCAGAAGACTGAAGCTTTCTTT.

The chain joins TRBV27 to TRBJ2-7, with 8 bases matching TRBD1. The J segment lost 5 bases and the V segment lost 2 bases, leaving 11 bases of the junction unmatched. The CDR3 loop spans 16 amino acids. Germline V gene lookup returns CDR1 MNHEY and CDR2 SMNVEV (reference sequence). The CDR3 here is CASSLIFAGTGNEQYF. CDR3 coding DNA: TGTGCCAGCAGTTTAATCTTCGCCGGGACAGGAAACGAGCAGTACTTC.

This chain joins TRBV14 and TRBJ1-2; TRBD1 matches 11 bases. The V gene end was trimmed by 4 bases and the J gene end by 7 bases; junction bases not matched to a gene: 2. Per germline, CDR1 SGHDN and CDR2 FVKESK. This CDR3 spans 13 amino acids. CDR3 sequence: CASSRDRGTGYTF. CDR3 nucleotide sequence: TGTGCCAGCAGCCGGGACAGGGGGACTGGCTACACCTTC.

In its sample, this clone was seen once. The rearrangement joins TRBV5-6 to TRBJ2-7, with D possibly being TRBD1 (5 bases). Germline CDR1 reads SGHDT; CDR2 reads YYEEEE. Trimming stripped 0 bases from V and 3 bases from J, with 10 bases between. The CDR3 loop spans 14 amino acids. The CDR3 sequence is CASSLGQLIYEQYF. In DNA, the CDR3 is TGTGCCAGCAGCTTGGGACAGTTAATCTACGAGCAGTACTTC.

V and J are TRBV13 and TRBJ2-5; 7 positions match TRBD2. Germline CDR1 is PRHDT and CDR2 is FYEKMQ (reference sequence). The CDR3 covers 15 residues. Trimming at V came to 3 bases and at J to 2 bases, leaving 6 bases not matched to a gene. CDR3 loop: CASSFRLAGQETQYF. The DNA of the CDR3 is TGTGCCAGCAGCTTTCGACTAGCTGGGCAAGAGACCCAGTACTTC.

This chain links TRBV19 with TRBJ2-2; possibly TRBD2 for D (5 bases). The length of the CDR3 is 14 residues. With 4 bases removed from V and 5 bases from J, the gap between germline ends came to 11 bases. Germline-derived CDR1 and CDR2 are LNHDA and SQIVND (reference sequence). The CDR3, as DNA: TGTGCCAGTAGTACGGACGGGGTAACCGGGGAGCTGTTTTTT. Its translation: CASSTDGVTGELFF.

The chain is built from TRBV9 and TRBJ2-2; 11 nucleotides match TRBD1. The CDR3 length is 19 residues. Germline V lookup: CDR1 SGDLS, CDR2 YYNGEE. V lost 0 bases to trimming and J lost 0 bases; unmatched junction nucleotides: 7. The CDR3 DNA reads as TGTGCCAGCAGCGTAGAGGACAGGGGGCGCTTTTCGAACACCGGGGAGCTGTTTTTT. This sequence encodes CASSVEDRGRFSNTGELFF.

The chain combines TRBV5-1 with TRBJ2-5; D possibly corresponds to TRBD2 (7 bases). The DNA end is more similar to TRBJ2-7, so the J call may be wrong. This CDR3 comprises 14 residues. CDR1 and CDR2 from the germline V gene are SGHRS and YFSETQ. CDR3: CASSSGGPGYEQYF. CDR3 nucleotide sequence: TGCGCCAGCAGCTCGGGGGGCCCAGGCTACGAGCAGTACTTC.

The CDR3 DNA follows: TGTGCCAGCAGCGTAGGGTGGAAGGGTATAATTTCGGATACGCAGTATTTT. Translating it yields CASSVGWKGIISDTQYF. The gene calls are TRBV9 and TRBJ2-3; D is unresolved. The V gene's germline CDR1 is SGDLS and CDR2 YYNGEE. The CDR3 is 17 residues long. V lost 0 bases and J lost 6, with 20 bases in between.

DNA for the CDR3: TGCGCCAGCAGCCAAGCGGGCGGGAGTGAGACCCAGTACTTC. It encodes CASSQAGGSETQYF. This chain connects TRBV4-1 to TRBJ2-5, with TRBD2 matching 7 bases. Germline V gene lookup returns CDR1 MGHRA and CDR2 YSYEKL. CDR3 size: 14 residues. V dropped 1 base and J dropped 5; count of bases not matched to a gene: 4.

The chain is built from TRBV11-2 and TRBJ2-5; 9 nucleotides agree with TRBD1. Germline assignment: CDR1 SGHAT and CDR2 FQNNGV. V dropped 1 base and J dropped 4; count of bases not matched to a gene: 4. There are 15 residues in the CDR3. The CDR3 region is CASSLGGTGRETQYF. CDR3 bases: TGTGCCAGCAGCTTAGGAGGGACAGGGAGAGAGACCCAGTACTTC.

The V call is TRBV6-4, the J call TRBJ2-1; 8 nucleotides match TRBD2. The CDR3 sequence is 16 residues long. The V gene's germline CDR1 is MRHNA and CDR2 SNTAGT. V shed 6 bases, J shed 4 bases, and the junction held 11 bases outside the gene matches. CDR3 nucleotides: TGTGCCAGCAGGAGGGAGTTCGGGAGGGCGTACAATGAGCAGTTCTTC. Encoded protein: CASRREFGRAYNEQFF.